This is a list of T cell receptor beta chains from one sample in a study of breast tumors, draining lymph nodes, adjacent tissues. MiXCR, applied by TCRdb to the multiplex PCR reads, yields one record per CDR3 protein. Counted here are 30,000 to 40,000 distinct CDR3 sequences, approximately 37% occurring once; the ten biggest clones make up roughly 10%. The sequencing sample was made of breast tumor tissue. These receptors came from a female donor with breast cancer. Some clones in this sample may be carry-over from other donors' samples. Each CDR3 is given with its conserved first and last residue. Fields, in order: V gene, D gene, clone size, CDR3 length, J gene, CDR3 protein, CDR3 DNA. The D gene is left open where the match is weak. Where a row states a size, it is once, few, many or the class of an expanded clone; other rows omit it.

>TRBV6-6|.|many|14|TRBJ2-7
CASRGPRDAYEQYF
TGTGCCAGCAGGGGCCCGCGGGACGCCTACGAGCAGTACTTC
>TRBV7-2|.|.|14|TRBJ1-2
CASSLEGRAYGYTF
TGTGCCAGCAGCTTAGAGGGCAGGGCCTATGGCTACACCTTC
>TRBV6-1|.|many|13|TRBJ2-7
CASSGAGTYEQYF
TGTGCCAGCTCGGGGGCAGGGACCTACGAGCAGTACTTC
>TRBV6-1|TRBD2|medium-sized|15|TRBJ2-2
CASRWTSGSTGELFF
TGTGCCAGCAGATGGACTAGCGGGAGCACCGGGGAGCTGTTTTTT
>TRBV18|TRBD2|.|15|TRBJ2-3
CASSALAASTDTQCF
TGTGCCAGCTCCGCACTAGCGGCTAGCACAGATACGCAGTGTTTT
>TRBV12-5|TRBD2|many|13|TRBJ2-3
CASTSGSSDTQYF
TGTGCTAGCACTAGCGGGAGTTCAGATACGCAGTATTTT
>TRBV28|TRBD1|.|15|TRBJ1-6
CASSRTGQYNSPLHF
TGTGCCAGCAGTCGGACAGGGCAATATAATTCACCCCTCCACTTT
>TRBV20-1|.|many|13|TRBJ2-7
CSAPSDFSYEQYF
TGCAGTGCTCCCTCCGACTTTTCCTACGAGCAGTACTTC
>TRBV6-1|.|many|14|TRBJ2-5
CASSEGWTQETQYF
TGTGCCAGCAGTGAAGGTTGGACCCAAGAGACCCAGTACTTC
>TRBV5-4|TRBD1|many|15|TRBJ1-2
CASSLGGRSEWGYTF
TGTGCCAGCAGCTTAGGGGGCCGATCTGAGTGGGGCTACACCTTC
>TRBV7-9|.|many|16|TRBJ2-3
CASSLGTAVDTDTQYF
TGTGCCAGCAGCTTAGGGACAGCGGTGGACACAGATACGCAGTATTTT
>TRBV7-2|.|many|14|TRBJ2-7
CASSLTGTSLEQYF
TGTGCCAGCAGCCTCACCGGGACCTCCCTCGAGCAGTACTTC
>TRBV29-1|.|once|13|TRBJ2-7
CSVASAAAYEQYF
TGCAGCGTTGCCTCTGCAGCAGCCTACGAGCAGTACTTC
>TRBV19|.|many|14|TRBJ1-5
CASSIVQTNQPQHF
TGTGCCAGTAGTATAGTACAGACCAATCAGCCCCAGCATTTT
>TRBV30|TRBD2|few|14|TRBJ2-1
CAWGSGSSYNEQFF
TGTGCCTGGGGTAGCGGGAGCTCCTACAATGAGCAGTTCTTC
>TRBV20-1|.|medium-sized|12|TRBJ2-7
CSAEEGFGEQYF
TGCAGTGCTGAGGAGGGTTTCGGCGAGCAGTACTTC
>TRBV27|.|many|14|TRBJ2-6
CASSLSSGANVLTF
TGTGCCAGCAGTTTATCTTCTGGGGCCAACGTCCTGACTTTC
>TRBV19|TRBD1|.|14|TRBJ2-2
CASRGTGIAGGLLF
TGTGCCAGTAGGGGGACAGGGATTGCCGGGGGGCTGCTTTTT
>TRBV4-2|.|many|13|TRBJ2-5
CASSPSGEETQYF
TGTGCCAGCAGCCCTTCGGGGGAGGAGACCCAGTACTTC
>TRBV18|TRBD2|.|16|TRBJ2-3
CASSPLVAGVKDTQYF
TGTGCCAGCTCACCACTGGTAGCGGGAGTGAAAGATACGCAGTATTTT
>TRBV2|.|.|12|TRBJ2-2
CASTLNSGELFF
TGTGCCAGCACCCTGAATTCCGGGGAGCTGTTTTTT
>TRBV12-3/TRBV12-4|.|.|18|TRBJ2-6
CASSSQQGSSSGANVLTF
TGTGCCAGCAGTTCCCAACAGGGCTCTTCCTCTGGGGCCAACGTCCTGACTTTC
>TRBV6-1|TRBD2|.|17|TRBJ2-5
CASSSPTPGLARETQYF
TGTGCCAGCAGCTCCCCTACCCCCGGACTAGCGAGAGAGACCCAGTACTTC
>TRBV5-4|.|.|16|TRBJ2-1
CASSPLAGSSYNEQLF
TGTGCCAGCAGCCCCCTCGCAGGGAGCTCCTACAATGAGCAGCTCTTC
>TRBV5-5|TRBD1|.|16|TRBJ1-1
CASSLSATGTGDAAFF
TGTGCCAGCAGCTTATCTGCCACCGGGACAGGGGATGCAGCTTTCTTT
>TRBV5-1|TRBD1|many|15|TRBJ1-6
CASSFGDSYNSPLHF
TGCGCCAGCAGCTTCGGGGACAGCTATAATTCACCCCTCCACTTT
>TRBV20-1|.|many|12|TRBJ2-7
CSANRASDEQYF
TGCAGTGCTAACCGGGCCAGTGACGAGCAGTACTTC
>TRBV5-5|.|many|13|TRBJ1-5
CASSGGGGQPQHF
TGTGCCAGCAGCGGGGGGGGCGGACAGCCCCAGCATTTT
>TRBV7-9|TRBD1|many|15|TRBJ2-7
CASSPPGQGAYEQYF
TGTGCCAGCAGCCCCCCGGGACAGGGGGCCTACGAGCAGTACTTC
>TRBV7-2|.|.|12|TRBJ2-1
CASSLPHNEQFF
TGTGCCAGCAGCTTACCTCACAATGAGCAGTTCTTC
>TRBV19|TRBD1|few|16|TRBJ2-4
CASNPGQVYNGDIQYF
TGTGCCAGTAACCCTGGACAGGTCTATAACGGGGACATTCAGTACTTC
>TRBV15|.|medium-sized|15|TRBJ2-7
CATSRVGAGAYEQYF
TGTGCCACCAGCAGAGTGGGGGCAGGGGCCTACGAGCAGTACTTC
>TRBV11-3|.|many|15|TRBJ2-5
CASSQTSLTLETQYF
TGTGCCAGCAGCCAGACTAGTTTAACCCTGGAGACCCAGTACTTC
>TRBV7-9|TRBD2|.|15|TRBJ2-7
CASSADGLAGTRTVF
TGTGCCAGCAGCGCGGACGGACTAGCGGGAACCCGGACAGTCTTC
>TRBV2|.|many|11|TRBJ1-4
CASSEGQKLFF
TGTGCCAGCAGTGAAGGACAAAAACTGTTTTTT
>TRBV10-2|TRBD2|.|14|TRBJ2-3
CASTSGGLGDTQYF
TGCGCCAGCACCAGCGGGGGGCTGGGGGATACGCAGTATTTT
>TRBV7-9|TRBD2|medium-sized|12|TRBJ2-3
CASSPRLARQYF
TGTGCCAGCAGCCCCCGACTAGCGAGGCAGTATTTT
>TRBV24-1|.|many|20|TRBJ2-1
CATSDLQGRRPKVSYNEQFF
TGTGCCACCAGTGATTTGCAAGGACGGCGACCAAAGGTCTCCTACAATGAGCAGTTCTTC
>TRBV5-6|TRBD2|.|15|TRBJ2-1
CASSSGGGGGGEQFF
TGTGCCAGCAGCTCCGGGGGGGGAGGGGGAGGTGAGCAGTTCTTC
>TRBV3-1|.|once|13|TRBJ2-7
CASSPRDAYEQYF
TGTGCCAGCAGCCCCCGCGATGCATACGAGCAGTACTTC
>TRBV20-1|.|.|13|TRBJ2-7
CSAQDRPTREQYF
TGCAGTGCTCAAGACAGACCCACGAGAGAGCAGTACTTC
>TRBV7-9|TRBD1|many|15|TRBJ2-1
CASSPGTVPHNEQFF
TGTGCCAGCAGCCCCGGGACAGTGCCACACAATGAGCAGTTCTTC
>TRBV20-1|.|.|12|TRBJ2-3
CSARIGTDTQYF
TGCAGTGCTAGAATCGGCACAGATACGCAGTATTTT
>TRBV7-9|.|many|15|TRBJ2-1
CASSPTGGAHNEQFF
TGTGCCAGCAGCCCCACCGGCGGCGCGCACAATGAGCAGTTCTTC
>TRBV9|.|many|14|TRBJ2-5
CASSAGTTQETQYF
TGTGCCAGCAGCGCTGGGACAACCCAAGAGACCCAGTACTTC
>TRBV24-1|TRBD2|many|15|TRBJ2-7
CATSDKTSGTYEQYF
TGTGCCACCAGTGATAAGACTAGCGGCACCTACGAGCAGTACTTC
>TRBV28|TRBD1|few|12|TRBJ1-2
CASTLTGAGYTF
TGTGCCAGCACCCTCACAGGGGCTGGCTACACCTTC
>TRBV3-1|TRBD2|few|14|TRBJ2-3
CASSQRVLAGFAIF
TGTGCCAGCAGCCAAAGAGTCCTAGCGGGATTTGCCATTTTT
>TRBV5-1|TRBD2|.|14|TRBJ2-3
CASSLEAGTDTQYF
TGCGCCAGCAGCTTGGAAGCGGGAACAGATACGCAGTATTTT
>TRBV2|.|many|11|TRBJ2-2
CASSETLELFF
TGTGCCAGCAGTGAGACCCTGGAGCTGTTTTTT
>TRBV7-8|.|many|13|TRBJ2-1
CASSLGPYNEQFF
TGTGCCAGCAGCTTAGGACCTTACAATGAGCAGTTCTTC
>TRBV7-8|TRBD1|.|17|TRBJ1-6
CASSSKPGQGNNSPLHF
TGTGCCAGCAGCTCGAAGCCGGGACAGGGGAATAATTCACCCCTCCACTTT
>TRBV28|TRBD2|few|16|TRBJ2-7
CASSSPGTSGSYEQYF
TGTGCCAGCAGTTCCCCCGGGACTAGCGGGTCCTACGAGCAGTACTTC
>TRBV4-2|.|.|13|TRBJ1-2
CASSQGGDYGYAF
TGTGCCAGCAGCCAAGGGGGAGACTATGGCTACGCCTTC